There are a few counts of the clone carrying this T cell receptor beta chain. Researchers took RNA transcripts and amplified TCR beta CDR3 regions from them. HTBI primers served in a first-round RT-PCR, which a second-round multiplex PCR followed. MiXCR was run by TCRdb on the multiplex PCR reads, yielding one entry per CDR3 protein. The data contain about 1.2 million distinct CDR3 sequences, 35% to 40% of them singletons. CDR3 length equals 16 residues. V lost 4 bases and J lost 0, with 13 bases in between. Germline CDR1 SGHDT, CDR2 YYEEEE. These data originate in a study of Graves' ophthalmopathy and Graves' hyperthyroidism.

The sequenced sample consisted of peripheral blood or thyroid tissue (not recorded which). The TCR comes from an adult man with Graves' hyperthyroidism. The chain is built from TRBV5-6 and TRBJ1-4; D might be TRBD1 (5 bases). CDR3 bases: TGTGCCAGCAGCCCGGGGGTGTCGGCAACTAATGAAAAACTGTTTTTT. Its translation is CASSPGVSATNEKLFF.